These 21 T cell receptor beta chains originate from one sample sequenced in a study of post-analysis software for immune sequencing data. Study-wide points: Higher frequency in patients than in controls was seen for about five TRBV segments, with TRBV5-6, TRBV5-1 and TRBV20-1 among them.

Their antigens remain unidentified. The TCR beta cDNA libraries carried unique molecular identifiers. TCRdb re-derived calls from the PCR reads in MiXCR, one entry per CDR3 protein. The repertoire holds 350,000 to 500,000 distinct CDR3 sequences, more than 30% seen once, with approximately 7.6% in the top ten. Sequencing was performed on blood. These receptors all come from a girl between 2 and 10 years old with multiple sclerosis.

This clonotype has just a few counts. V and J are TRBV24-1 and TRBJ1-2; 8 bases are shared with TRBD1. V dropped 4 bases and J dropped 8; count of bases not matched to a gene: 5. The CDR3 sequence is 13 residues long. CDR1 KGHDR and CDR2 SFDVKD come from the germline V gene. CDR3 region: CATSDFRGRGYTF. CDR3 nucleotide sequence: TGTGCCACCAGTGACTTCAGGGGGCGCGGCTACACCTTC.

This rearrangement joins TRBV4-1 to TRBJ1-2; D uncertain. Germline lookup yields CDR1 MGHRA and CDR2 YSYEKL. The CDR3 loop spans 18 amino acids. The V end was cut by 0 bases, the J end by 4 bases, with 21 bases between. This chain's CDR3 is CASSQEGRPGTGFYGYTF. In DNA, the CDR3 is TGCGCCAGCAGCCAAGAAGGACGGCCGGGCACCGGATTCTATGGCTACACCTTC.

In its sample, this clonotype was seen once. The V call is TRBV27, the J call TRBJ2-5; TRBD1 might be the D (7 bases). Germline V gene lookup returns CDR1 MNHEY and CDR2 SMNVEV (reference sequence). There are 17 residues in the CDR3. The germline V and J ends were trimmed by 5 bases and 1 base, with 20 bases remaining between them. CDR3 in DNA: TGTGCCAGCAGTCCGACAGGGTTGGGGGGAATCCAAGAGACCCAGTACTTC. It specifies CASSPTGLGGIQETQYF.

CDR3 in DNA: TGTGCCAGCAGAGCCGGGGAATACTATAATTCACCCCTCCACTTT. Translated, it gives CASRAGEYYNSPLHF. The chain has TRBV7-6 and TRBJ1-6; no definite D call. Germline CDR1 and CDR2: SGHVS and FNYEAQ. V shed 6 bases and J shed 3 bases, with 12 bases lying between them. This CDR3 region has 15 residues.

The chain's CDR3 is CASSRDGGMDTGELFF. CDR3 bases: TGTGCCAGCAGCCGGGACGGGGGGATGGACACCGGGGAGCTGTTTTTT. The chain carries TRBV5-5 and TRBJ2-2, with 7 bases that match TRBD2. After removal of 4 bases from V and 3 bases from J, the junction contained 9 bases not matched to a gene. Germline lookup yields CDR1 SGHKS and CDR2 YYEKEE (reference sequence). The CDR3 runs 16 residues.

This clonotype showed up just a few times. The V and J genes are TRBV11-2 and TRBJ2-4; D unclear. The closer fit of TRBJ2-7 to the DNA end suggests the J call may be wrong. Germline assignment: CDR1 SGHAT and CDR2 FQNNGV. The CDR3 loop spans 13 amino acids. In DNA, the CDR3 is TGTGCCAGCAGCTTAGACAGTGTTAACGAGCAGTACTTC. Residues: CASSLDSVNEQYF.

This clonotype was seen more than once but under ten times. This chain uses TRBV7-9 with TRBJ2-4, with a weak D call TRBD1 (5 bases). The DNA end favors TRBJ2-5, so the J call may be wrong. This CDR3 comprises 14 residues. Germline V gene data show CDR1 as SEHNR and CDR2 as FQNEAQ (reference sequence). The CDR3 sequence: CASSTAGYLETQYF. Written as DNA, the CDR3 is TGTGCCAGCAGCACCGCAGGGTATCTAGAGACCCAGTACTTC.

The chain employs TRBV7-9 and TRBJ2-4, with 7 bases matching TRBD1. The V and J ends lost 1 base and 6 bases, in that order; junction bases with no gene match: 0. This CDR3 contains 13 residues. Germline CDR1 reads SEHNR; CDR2 reads FQNEAQ (reference sequence). The CDR3 here is CASSLGDRNIQYF. For the CDR3, the DNA is TGTGCCAGCAGCTTAGGGGACAGAAACATTCAGTACTTC.

This clonotype has a handful of counts. V is TRBV20-1 and J is TRBJ2-1, with 10 nucleotides matching TRBD2. V lost 4 bases, J lost 8 bases, and 5 bases stayed unmatched. This CDR3 has 13 amino acids. CDR1 is DFQATT and CDR2 is SNEGSKA in the germline V gene (reference sequence). CDR3 region: CSATDGTSDEQFF. In DNA, the CDR3 is TGCAGTGCTACCGATGGGACTAGCGATGAGCAGTTCTTC.

The V gene is TRBV28, the J gene TRBJ2-4, with D perhaps TRBD2 (5 bases). Gene TRBJ2-5 matches the end of the DNA better, so the J call may be wrong. CDR1 is MDHEN, CDR2 SYDVKM, per germline. CDR3 size: 16 residues. The CDR3 reads CASSLWLRGTSETQYF. The CDR3 DNA sequence: TGTGCCAGCAGTTTATGGCTCCGGGGAACAAGCGAGACCCAGTACTTC.

V usage is TRBV10-3 and J usage is TRBJ2-1; TRBD2 matches at 11 bases. This CDR3 comprises 16 residues. J gave up 4 bases and V 3 bases, and 5 bases lay outside the gene matches. Per the germline V gene, CDR1 is ENHRY and CDR2 is SYGVKD. CDR3 coding DNA: TGTGCCATCAGTGACCTAGCGGGAGGTAAATACAATGAGCAGTTCTTC. It yields the protein CAISDLAGGKYNEQFF.

This clonotype came up a few times. V gene TRBV5-1 combines with J gene TRBJ2-5; maybe TRBD1 (5 bases). Germline V gives CDR1 SGHRS, CDR2 YFSETQ. This CDR3 region has 15 residues. Deletions cut 2 bases from V and 4 bases from J, with 15 bases between. CDR3 sequence reads: CASSFRVSRGETQYF. In DNA, the CDR3 is TGCGCCAGCAGCTTCAGGGTTTCTAGGGGAGAGACCCAGTACTTC. Variable domain in full (rest from reference TRBV5-1 and TRBJ2-5): KAGVTQTPRYLIKTRGQQVTLSCSPISGHRSVSWYQQTPGQGLQFLFEYFSETQRNKGNFPGRFSGRQFSNSRSEMNVSTLELGDSALYLCASSFRVSRGETQYFGPGTRLLVL.

The J gene is TRBJ1-6, the V gene TRBV10-3, with no clear D. The germline gives CDR1 ENHRY, CDR2 SYGVKD. This CDR3 contains 13 residues. The germline V and J ends were trimmed by 7 bases and 5 bases, with 9 bases remaining between them. This chain's CDR3 is CAINAVDNSPLHF. As DNA, the CDR3 is TGTGCCATCAATGCAGTTGATAATTCACCCCTCCACTTT.

Only a few counts were recorded for this clonotype. This sequence joins TRBV6-6 and TRBJ2-1, with a tentative D call TRBD2 (5 bases). This CDR3 comprises 12 residues. In germline, CDR1 is MNHNY, CDR2 SVGAGI (reference sequence). V lost 7 bases and J lost 7, with 11 bases in between. The CDR3 region is CASTEGGNEQFF. The CDR3 DNA follows: TGTGCCAGCACAGAGGGTGGAAATGAGCAGTTCTTC.

The V call is TRBV2, the J call TRBJ2-5; D call uncertain. This CDR3 contains 11 residues. The V gene lost 6 bases and the J gene lost 11 bases, with 13 bases spanning the gap. The germline V gene encodes CDR1 SNHLY and CDR2 FYNNEI. The CDR3 coding sequence is TGTGCCAGCAGCGGACGACTTCAGCAGTACTTC. It encodes CASSGRLQQYF.

Remarks on this clonotype: Relative to the germline gene, one junction end is altered; a read error may explain this. V gene TRBV15 combines with J gene TRBJ1-2; possibly TRBD1 for D (6 bases). CDR1 LNHNV and CDR2 YYDKDF come from the germline V gene (reference sequence). The length of the CDR3 is 15 residues. The CDR3 reads CATSKQGGLDYGYTF. The CDR3 DNA is TGCGCCACCAGCAAACAGGGCGGCCTTGACTATGGCTACACCTTC.

This clonotype is labeled as medium-sized. V usage is TRBV6-5 and J usage is TRBJ2-1, with no clear D. CDR1 and CDR2 (germline): MNHEY, SVGAGI. This CDR3 has 16 amino acids. Trimming pared 4 bases from V and 0 bases from J, leaving 13 bases between. The CDR3 spells CASSWRTTSSYNEQFF. In DNA form, the CDR3 reads TGTGCCAGCAGTTGGAGAACGACAAGCTCCTACAATGAGCAGTTCTTC.

This chain connects TRBV11-2 to TRBJ2-7, with 12 nucleotides matching TRBD2. The J call may not be correct, given that the DNA end is closer to TRBJ2-5. This CDR3 comprises 18 residues. Germline V gene sequence: CDR1 SGHAT, CDR2 FQNNGV. CDR3 DNA sequence: TGTGCCAGCAGCTTAGATCTGCTAGCGGGAGGGCTCGGGGAGACCCAGTACTTC. It translates to CASSLDLLAGGLGETQYF.

This clonotype was detected a few times. V usage is TRBV7-6 and J usage is TRBJ2-1; the match to TRBD1 covers 8 bases. Unmatched junction bases numbered 4, after V lost 5 bases and J lost 7 bases. The CDR3 length is 13 residues. The V gene's germline CDR1 is SGHVS and CDR2 FNYEAQ. In DNA form, the CDR3 reads TGTGCCAGCAGCAGGGACAGGTGGAATGAGCAGTTCTTC. It specifies CASSRDRWNEQFF.

The chain has TRBV28 and TRBJ1-4; no firm D call. CDR1 is MDHEN, CDR2 SYDVKM, per germline. The CDR3 extends over 15 amino acids. V was cut by 8 bases and J by 8 bases, with 21 bases left in between. The CDR3 region is CASLNITGSVEKLFF. For the CDR3, the DNA is TGTGCCAGCCTTAATATAACCGGGTCGGTCGAAAAACTGTTTTTT. Using reference TRBV28 and TRBJ1-4 for the parts outside the CDR3, the full variable domain is DVKVTQSSRYLVKRTGEKVFLECVQDMDHENMFWYRQDPGLGLRLIYFSYDVKMKEKGDIPEGYSVSREKKERFSLILESASTNQTSMYLCASLNITGSVEKLFFGSGTQLSVL.

This clonotype was seen a handful of times. This chain links TRBV7-2 with TRBJ1-2; 7 bases align to TRBD1. CDR3 length equals 15 residues. Germline V CDR1 and CDR2: SGHTA, FQGNSA. V trimming: 0 bases; J trimming: 0 bases; junction bases outside the gene matches: 1. CDR3 nucleotides: TGTGCCAGCAGCTTAGCCCAGGGGGCTAACTATGGCTACACCTTC. Translated: CASSLAQGANYGYTF.